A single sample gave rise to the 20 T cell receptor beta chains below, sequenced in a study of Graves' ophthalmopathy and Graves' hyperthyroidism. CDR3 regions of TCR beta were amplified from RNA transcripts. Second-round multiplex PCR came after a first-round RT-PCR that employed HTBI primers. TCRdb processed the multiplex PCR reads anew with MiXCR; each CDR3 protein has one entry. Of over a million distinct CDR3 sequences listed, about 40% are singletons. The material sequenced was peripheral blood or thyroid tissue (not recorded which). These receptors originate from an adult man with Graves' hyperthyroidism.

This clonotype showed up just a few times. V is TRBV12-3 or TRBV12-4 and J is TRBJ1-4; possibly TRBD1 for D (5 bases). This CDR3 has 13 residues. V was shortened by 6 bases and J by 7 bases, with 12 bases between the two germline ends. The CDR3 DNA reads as TGTGCCAGCAGAACCCGGACAACTGAAAAACTGTTTTTT. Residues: CASRTRTTEKLFF.

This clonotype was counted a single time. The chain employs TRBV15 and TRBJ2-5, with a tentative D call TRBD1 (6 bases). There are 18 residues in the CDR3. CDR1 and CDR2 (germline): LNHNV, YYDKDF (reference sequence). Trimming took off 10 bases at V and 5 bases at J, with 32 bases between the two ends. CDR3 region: CASSLRGLAGRGSETQYF. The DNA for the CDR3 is TGTGCCAGCAGTTTGAGGGGGTTGGCTGGTCGTGGGTCCGAGACCCAGTACTTC.

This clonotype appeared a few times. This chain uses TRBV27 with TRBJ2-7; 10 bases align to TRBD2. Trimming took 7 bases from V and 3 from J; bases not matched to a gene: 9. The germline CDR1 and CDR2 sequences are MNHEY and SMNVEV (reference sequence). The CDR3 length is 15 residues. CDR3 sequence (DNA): TGTGCCAGCACTCCGGCTAGCGGGAGTTTCTACGAGCAGTACTTC. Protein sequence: CASTPASGSFYEQYF.

CDR3 amino acids: CASSPSHAEQYF. The CDR3 coding sequence is TGTGCCAGCAGCCCATCGCACGCAGAGCAGTACTTC. The gene calls are TRBV7-9 and TRBJ2-7, with no clear D. Germline V gene sequence: CDR1 SEHNR, CDR2 FQNEAQ (reference sequence). V shed 5 bases and J shed 7 bases, with 12 bases lying between them. The CDR3 is 12 amino acids.

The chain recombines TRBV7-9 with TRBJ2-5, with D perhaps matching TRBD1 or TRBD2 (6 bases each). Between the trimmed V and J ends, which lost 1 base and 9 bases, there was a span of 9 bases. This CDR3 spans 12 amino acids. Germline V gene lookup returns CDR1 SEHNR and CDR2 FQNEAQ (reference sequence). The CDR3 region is CASSLVGGSQYF. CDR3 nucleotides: TGTGCCAGCAGCTTAGTAGGGGGGTCCCAGTACTTC.

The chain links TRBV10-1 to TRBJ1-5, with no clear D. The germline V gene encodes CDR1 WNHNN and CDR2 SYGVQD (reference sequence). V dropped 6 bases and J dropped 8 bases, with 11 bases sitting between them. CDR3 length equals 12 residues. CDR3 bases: TGCGCCAGCAGGGAATACGGTGAGCCCCAGCATTTT. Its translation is CASREYGEPQHF.

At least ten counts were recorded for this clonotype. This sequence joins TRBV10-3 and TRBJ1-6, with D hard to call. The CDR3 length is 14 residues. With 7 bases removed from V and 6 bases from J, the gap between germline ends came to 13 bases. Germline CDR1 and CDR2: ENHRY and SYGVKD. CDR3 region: CAIMGLDPNSPLHF. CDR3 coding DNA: TGTGCCATCATGGGGTTGGATCCTAATTCACCCCTCCACTTT.

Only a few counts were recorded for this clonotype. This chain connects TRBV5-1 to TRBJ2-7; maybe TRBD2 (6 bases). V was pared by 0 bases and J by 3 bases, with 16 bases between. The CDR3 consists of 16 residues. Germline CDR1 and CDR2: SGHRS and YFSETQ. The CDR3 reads CASSLEGGLGGYEQYF. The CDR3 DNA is TGCGCCAGCAGCTTGGAGGGAGGACTCGGAGGCTACGAGCAGTACTTC. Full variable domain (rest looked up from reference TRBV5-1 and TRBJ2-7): KAGVTQTPRYLIKTRGQQVTLSCSPISGHRSVSWYQQTPGQGLQFLFEYFSETQRNKGNFPGRFSGRQFSNSRSEMNVSTLELGDSALYLCASSLEGGLGGYEQYFGPGTRLTVT.

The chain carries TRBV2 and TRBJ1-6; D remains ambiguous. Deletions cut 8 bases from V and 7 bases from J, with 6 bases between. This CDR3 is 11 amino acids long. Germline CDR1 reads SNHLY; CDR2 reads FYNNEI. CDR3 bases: TGTGCCAGCGCTGGGAATTCACCCCTCCACTTT. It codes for CASAGNSPLHF.

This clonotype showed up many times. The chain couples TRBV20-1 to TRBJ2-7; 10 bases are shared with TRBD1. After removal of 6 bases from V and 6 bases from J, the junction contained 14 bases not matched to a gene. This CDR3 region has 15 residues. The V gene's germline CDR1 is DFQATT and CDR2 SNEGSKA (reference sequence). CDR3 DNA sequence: TGCAGTGCCCTAGCAGGATGGGACAGGGGAGTCGAGCAGTACTTC. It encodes CSALAGWDRGVEQYF.

In DNA, the CDR3 is TGTGCCAGCAGTTACTCTTGGCGGGGCGTGTCGCTCGGAAAACTGTTTTTT. It is translated as CASSYSWRGVSLGKLFF. The genes are TRBV6-5 and TRBJ1-4; D is perhaps TRBD1 (5 bases). This CDR3 is built from 17 residues. The V and J ends lost 0 bases and 10 bases respectively, with 21 bases between them. Per germline, CDR1 MNHEY and CDR2 SVGAGI.

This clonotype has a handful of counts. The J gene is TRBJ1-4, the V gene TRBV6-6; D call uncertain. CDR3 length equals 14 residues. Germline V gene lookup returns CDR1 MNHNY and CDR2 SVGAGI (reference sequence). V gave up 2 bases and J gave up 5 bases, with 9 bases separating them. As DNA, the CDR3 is TGTGCCAGCAGTTACGGGCCGATCAATGAAAAACTGTTTTTT. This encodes CASSYGPINEKLFF.

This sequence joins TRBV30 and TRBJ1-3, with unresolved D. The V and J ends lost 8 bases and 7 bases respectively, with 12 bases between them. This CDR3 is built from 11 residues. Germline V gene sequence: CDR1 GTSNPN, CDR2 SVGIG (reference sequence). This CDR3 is CARQDLNTIYF. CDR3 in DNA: TGTGCCAGACAAGACCTGAACACCATATATTTT.

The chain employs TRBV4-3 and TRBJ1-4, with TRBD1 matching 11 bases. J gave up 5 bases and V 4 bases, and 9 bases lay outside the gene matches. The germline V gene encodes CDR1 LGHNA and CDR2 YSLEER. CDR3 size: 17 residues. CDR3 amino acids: CASSRLGTGGGNEKLFF. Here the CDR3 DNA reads TGCGCCAGCAGCCGACTGGGGACAGGGGGTGGGAATGAAAAACTGTTTTTT.

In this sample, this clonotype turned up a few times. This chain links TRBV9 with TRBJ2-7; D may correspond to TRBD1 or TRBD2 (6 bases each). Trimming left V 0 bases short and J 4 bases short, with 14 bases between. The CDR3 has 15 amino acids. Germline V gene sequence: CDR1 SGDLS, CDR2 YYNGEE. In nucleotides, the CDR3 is TGTGCCAGCAGCGTAGGAAGGGGGGCGGTTTACGAGCAGTACTTC. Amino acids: CASSVGRGAVYEQYF. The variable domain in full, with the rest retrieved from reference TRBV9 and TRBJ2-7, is DSGVTQTPKHLITATGQRVTLRCSPRSGDLSVYWYQQSLDQGLQFLIQYYNGEERAKGNILERFSAQQFPDLHSELNLSSLELGDSALYFCASSVGRGAVYEQYFGPGTRLTVT.

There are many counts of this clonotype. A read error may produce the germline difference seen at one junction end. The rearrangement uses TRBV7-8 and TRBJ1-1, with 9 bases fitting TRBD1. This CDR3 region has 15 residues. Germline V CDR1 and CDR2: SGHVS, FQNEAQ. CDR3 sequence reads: CASSQTGQGNAEAFF. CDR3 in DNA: TGTGCCAGCAGCCAAACCGGACAGGGGAACGCTGAAGCTTTCTTT. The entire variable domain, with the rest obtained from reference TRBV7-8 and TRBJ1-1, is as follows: GAGVSQSPRYKVAKRGQDVALRCDPISGHVSLFWYQQALGQGPEFLTYFQNEAQLDKSGLPSDRFFAERPEGSVSTLKIQRTQQEDSAVYLCASSQTGQGNAEAFFGQGTRLTVV.

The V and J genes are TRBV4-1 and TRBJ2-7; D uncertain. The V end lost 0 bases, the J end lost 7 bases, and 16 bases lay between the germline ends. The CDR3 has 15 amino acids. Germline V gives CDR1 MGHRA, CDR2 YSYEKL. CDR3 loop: CASSQDSWLPVEQYF. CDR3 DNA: TGCGCCAGCAGCCAAGATAGTTGGCTCCCGGTAGAGCAGTACTTC.

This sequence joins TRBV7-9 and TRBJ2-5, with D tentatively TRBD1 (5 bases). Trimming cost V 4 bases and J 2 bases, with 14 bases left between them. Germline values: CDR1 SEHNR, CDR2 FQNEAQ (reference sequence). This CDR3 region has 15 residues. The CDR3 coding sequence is TGTGCCAGCAGCTCAGACAGCGTTATACAAGAGACCCAGTACTTC. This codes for CASSSDSVIQETQYF. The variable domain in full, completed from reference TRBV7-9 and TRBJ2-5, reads DTGVSQNPRHKITKRGQNVTFRCDPISEHNRLYWYRQTLGQGPEFLTYFQNEAQLEKSRLLSDRFSAERPKGSFSTLEIQRTEQGDSAMYLCASSSDSVIQETQYFGPGTRLLVL.

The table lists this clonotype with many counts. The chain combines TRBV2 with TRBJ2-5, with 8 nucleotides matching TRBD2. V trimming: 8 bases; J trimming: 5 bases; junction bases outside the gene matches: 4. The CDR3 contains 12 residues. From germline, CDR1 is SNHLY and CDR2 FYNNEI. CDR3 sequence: CASLAGGETQYF. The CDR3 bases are TGTGCCAGCCTAGCGGGCGGGGAGACCCAGTACTTC.

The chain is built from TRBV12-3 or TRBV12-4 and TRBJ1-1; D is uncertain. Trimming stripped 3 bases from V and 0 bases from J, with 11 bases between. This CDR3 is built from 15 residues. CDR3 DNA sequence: TGTGCCAGCAGTTTGGTTGGCACTTTGAACACTGAAGCTTTCTTT. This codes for CASSLVGTLNTEAFF.